This T cell receptor beta chain appears in the sequencing data of a study of response to subunit inactivated influenza vaccine. V shed 4 bases and J 6 bases; nucleotides not matched to a gene: 10. The germline V gene has CDR1 MDHEN and CDR2 SYDVKM. CDR3 size: 15 residues. TCRdb re-called the RT-PCR reads through MiXCR, storing one row per CDR3 protein. Of about 650,000 distinct CDR3 sequences listed, approximately 14% are singletons. This clonotype was counted a few times. The receptor comes from a man aged 50-59 years who received an inactivated influenza vaccine. Sequenced material: PBMCs from blood, taken about 12 days after vaccination. This chain connects TRBV28 to TRBJ2-7; TRBD2 matches at 9 bases. DNA for the CDR3: TGTGCCAGCAGTTCCCTCGATAGCGGGAGTGTCGAGCAGTACTTC. Translating gives CASSSLDSGSVEQYF.